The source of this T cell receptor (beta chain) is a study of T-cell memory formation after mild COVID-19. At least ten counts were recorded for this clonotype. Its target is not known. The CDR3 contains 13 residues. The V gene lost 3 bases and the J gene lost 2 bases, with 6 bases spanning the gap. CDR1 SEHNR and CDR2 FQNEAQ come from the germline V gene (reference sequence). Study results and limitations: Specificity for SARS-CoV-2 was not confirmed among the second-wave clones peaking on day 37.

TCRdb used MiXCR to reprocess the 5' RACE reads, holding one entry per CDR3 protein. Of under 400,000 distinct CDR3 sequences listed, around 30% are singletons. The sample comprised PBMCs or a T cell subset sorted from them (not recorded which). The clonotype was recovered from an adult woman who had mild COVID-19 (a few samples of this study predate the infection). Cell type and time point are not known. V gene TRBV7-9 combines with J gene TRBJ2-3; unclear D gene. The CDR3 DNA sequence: TGTGCCAGCAGCTTGGACGTCACAGATACGCAGTATTTT. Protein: CASSLDVTDTQYF.